Presented here are 22 T cell receptor beta chains from one specimen sequenced in a study of blood T cell repertoires in COVID-19. Measured with immunoSEQ multiplex PCR; TCRdb has only the in-frame clones, and not every one. The table has roughly 100,000 clones, more than 80% seen once. Sequencing was done on a sample of peripheral blood. Source of these receptors: a woman aged 70-85 years with acute or convalescent COVID-19.

The gene calls are TRBV7-8 and TRBJ2-3; possible D gene TRBD2, 6 bases. Germline lookup yields CDR1 SGHVS and CDR2 FQNEAQ. CDR3 length: 15 amino acids. The V gene lost 2 bases and the J gene lost 4 bases, with 13 bases spanning the gap. CDR3 nucleotide sequence: TGTGCCAGCAGCTTATCAAGACTAGGGGCAGATACGCAGTATTTT. Translated, it gives CASSLSRLGADTQYF.

The rearrangement uses TRBV6-5 and TRBJ2-2, with 8 nucleotides matching TRBD1. The CDR3 consists of 15 residues. The ends lost 6 bases at V and 0 bases at J; junction bases unmatched: 3. The V gene's germline CDR1 is MNHEY and CDR2 SVGAGI. The CDR3 spells CASRTGQANTGELFF. In DNA, the CDR3 is TGTGCCAGCAGAACGGGACAGGCGAACACCGGGGAGCTGTTTTTT.

This clone has a handful of counts. The genes are TRBV7-9 and TRBJ1-2, with 9 bases lining up with TRBD1. In germline, CDR1 is SEHNR, CDR2 FQNEAQ (reference sequence). Trimming removed 3 bases from V and 8 bases from J; junction bases left unmatched: 16. This CDR3 is 17 amino acids long. In DNA form, the CDR3 reads TGTGCCAGCAGCTTTCTCTTGGGACAGGGTTCTCGTCGGGGCTACACCTTC. Protein sequence: CASSFLLGQGSRRGYTF.

This clone was seen more than once but under ten times. The chain employs TRBV7-6 and TRBJ1-1; no clear D. There are 12 residues in the CDR3. V lost 6 bases, J lost 3 bases, and 8 bases lay in between. Germline values: CDR1 SGHVS, CDR2 FNYEAQ. CDR3 protein: CASSEGHTEAFF. The CDR3 DNA reads TGTGCCAGCAGTGAGGGTCACACTGAAGCTTTCTTT.

The genes are TRBV6-2 or TRBV6-3 and TRBJ2-2, with 9 nucleotides matching TRBD1. The CDR3 is 16 residues long. V lost 5 bases, J lost 6 bases, and 10 bases stayed unmatched. Germline V gives CDR1 MNHEY, CDR2 SVGEGT. The DNA for the CDR3 is TGTGCCAGCAGTCCACTAGGAGGGACAGGGTCCGGGGAGCTGTTTTTT. It encodes CASSPLGGTGSGELFF.

V and J are TRBV21-1 and TRBJ1-1; the table's D call, TRBD1, was not checked against the DNA. TRBV21-1 is shown as a pseudogene. This CDR3 region has 18 residues. The CDR3, as DNA: TGTGCCAGCAGCAATGAGGCAGGGGTGGTTTTGTGCTATACTGAAGCTTTCTTT. This gives the protein CASSNEAGVVLCYTEAFF.

This rearrangement joins TRBV7-2 to TRBJ2-2; 9 bases are shared with TRBD1. CDR3 length equals 16 residues. Germline V CDR1 and CDR2: SGHTA, FQGNSA. The V gene end was trimmed by 7 bases and the J gene end by 6 bases; junction bases not matched to a gene: 12. The CDR3 DNA reads as TGTGCCAGCACCTCACGATTGAGGACAGGGGCCGGGGAGCTGTTTTTT. This translates into CASTSRLRTGAGELFF.

This rearrangement joins TRBV19 to TRBJ2-7; 7 bases agree with TRBD1. CDR3 length equals 15 residues. V shed 3 bases and J 3 bases; nucleotides not matched to a gene: 8. Germline CDR1 is LNHDA and CDR2 is SQIVND (reference sequence). In DNA, the CDR3 is TGTGCCAGTAGTATGGAAACAGGGGTCAGCTACGAGCAGTACTTC. Amino acids: CASSMETGVSYEQYF.

V and J are TRBV28 and TRBJ2-5, with D possibly being TRBD1 (6 bases). The germline V and J ends were trimmed by 5 bases and 3 bases, with 13 bases remaining between them. Germline loops: CDR1 MDHEN, CDR2 SYDVKM. The CDR3 length is 14 residues. The CDR3 loop reads CASSPGVGEETQYF. CDR3 bases: TGTGCCAGCAGTCCAGGGGTGGGGGAAGAGACCCAGTACTTC.

This clone was found a few times. The CDR3 DNA reads as TGTGCCAGCAGCTTAGGGACTAGCGGGGGGGTAACAGATACGCAGTATTTT. This codes for CASSLGTSGGVTDTQYF. The chain couples TRBV7-8 to TRBJ2-3, with 15 nucleotides matching TRBD2. The germline V gene has CDR1 SGHVS and CDR2 FQNEAQ. The CDR3 covers 17 residues. With 1 base clipped from V and 3 bases from J, the junction kept 2 bases outside the gene matches.

This chain joins TRBV7-3 and TRBJ1-1, with D perhaps matching TRBD1 (6 bases). The CDR3 is 13 amino acids. Looked up from germline, CDR1 is SGHTA and CDR2 is FQGTGA. Trimming removed 5 bases from V and 0 bases from J, with 7 bases in between. The CDR3 coding sequence is TGTGCCAGCAGCAGACAGGTGAACACTGAAGCTTTCTTT. It specifies CASSRQVNTEAFF.

The chain links TRBV11-3 to TRBJ2-1; 8 bases are a match to TRBD2. This CDR3 contains 15 residues. Germline CDR1 and CDR2: SGHNT and YENEEA. After removal of 4 bases from V and 2 bases from J, the junction contained 4 bases not matched to a gene. The CDR3 DNA reads as TGTGCCAGCAGCTCACGGACTAGCCCCTACAATGAGCAGTTCTTC. Protein sequence: CASSSRTSPYNEQFF.

In its sample, this clone was seen a few times. The chain is built from TRBV7-9 and TRBJ2-7, with 14 bases identical to TRBD2. The V gene end was trimmed by 5 bases and the J gene end by 6 bases; junction bases not matched to a gene: 6. This CDR3 has 15 residues. From germline, CDR1 is SEHNR and CDR2 FQNEAQ (reference sequence). CDR3 DNA sequence: TGTGCCAGCAGCCCCCCCGGGACTAGCGGGGGCGAGCAGTACTTC. It codes for CASSPPGTSGGEQYF.

The chain is built from TRBV6-5 and TRBJ2-3; D perhaps matches TRBD2 (5 bases). Germline V gene lookup returns CDR1 MNHEY and CDR2 SVGAGI. The CDR3 totals 15 residues. The V and J ends lost 5 bases and 5 bases respectively, with 17 bases between them. The CDR3 nucleotides read TGTGCCAGCAGTCGGCTAGCCGGTATGGTAGATACGCAGTATTTT. Translated: CASSRLAGMVDTQYF.

The chain couples TRBV20-1 to TRBJ2-5, with 8 bases that match TRBD2. Trimming cost V 3 bases and J 2 bases; bases outside gene matches: 11. In germline, CDR1 is DFQATT, CDR2 SNEGSKA (reference sequence). CDR3 length: 16 residues. CDR3 DNA: TGCAGTGCTAGTCCCGGGGCCGCGGGGGGTCAAGAGACCCAGTACTTC. It encodes CSASPGAAGGQETQYF.

The chain employs TRBV18 and TRBJ1-5; weak D call: TRBD1 (5 bases). The CDR3 length is 14 residues. V was clipped by 2 bases and J by 5 bases, with 10 bases between them. CDR1 and CDR2 (germline): KGHSH, LQKENI. CDR3 residues: CASSPSLQDQPQHF. The CDR3 nucleotides are TGTGCCAGCTCACCATCGCTACAGGATCAGCCCCAGCATTTT.

The chain recombines TRBV7-3 with TRBJ1-1; TRBD1 is a possible D gene (6 bases). The CDR3 is 13 residues long. Looked up from germline, CDR1 is SGHTA and CDR2 is FQGTGA. The V and J ends lost 2 bases and 6 bases respectively, with 10 bases between them. In DNA form, the CDR3 reads TGTGCCAGCAGCTTACAGGGGCTCGCTGAAGCTTTCTTT. Protein: CASSLQGLAEAFF.

The chain recombines TRBV6-2 or TRBV6-3 with TRBJ2-2, with D maybe TRBD2 (6 bases). The CDR3 is made up of 13 amino acids. The germline V and J ends were trimmed by 2 bases and 7 bases, with 8 bases remaining between them. CDR1 and CDR2 (germline): MNHEY, SVGEGT. CDR3 in amino acids: CASSYTGVGELFF. The CDR3 nucleotides read TGTGCCAGCAGTTACACGGGGGTCGGGGAGCTGTTTTTT.

The chain employs TRBV5-1 and TRBJ1-1; 9 positions agree with TRBD1. The V gene end was trimmed by 3 bases and the J gene end by 3 bases; junction bases not matched to a gene: 6. Germline CDR1 SGHRS, CDR2 YFSETQ. CDR3 size: 15 residues. The CDR3 is CASSSSGTGYTEAFF. In DNA form, the CDR3 reads TGCGCCAGCAGCTCATCCGGGACAGGGTACACTGAAGCTTTCTTT.

Details on this clone: Other DNA variants within this sample encode the same CDR3. The chain recombines TRBV6-6 with TRBJ2-1, with a possible D match to TRBD2 (5 bases). This CDR3 region has 14 residues. CDR1 is MNHNY and CDR2 is SVGAGI in the germline V gene (reference sequence). V was trimmed by 0 bases and J by 3 bases, leaving 6 bases between them. The CDR3, as DNA: TGTGCCAGCAGTTACTCGCGGGTCTACAATGAGCAGTTCTTC. Encoded protein: CASSYSRVYNEQFF.

The chain has TRBV7-3 and TRBJ1-1; D ambiguous. There are 14 residues in the CDR3. The germline V gene has CDR1 SGHTA and CDR2 FQGTGA. Deletions cut 2 bases from V and 1 base from J, with 8 bases between. The CDR3 protein is CASSLEGENTEAFF. CDR3 DNA sequence: TGTGCCAGCAGCTTAGAGGGCGAGAACACTGAAGCTTTCTTT.

The chain links TRBV29-1 to TRBJ2-3; 7 bases agree with TRBD1. The CDR3 length is 14 residues. CDR1 is SQVTM and CDR2 is ANQGSEA in the germline V gene. The J segment lost 1 base and the V segment lost 5 bases, leaving 6 bases of the junction unmatched. CDR3 residues: CSVNDRVGTDTQYF. Here the CDR3 DNA reads TGCAGCGTTAATGACAGGGTTGGCACAGATACGCAGTATTTT.